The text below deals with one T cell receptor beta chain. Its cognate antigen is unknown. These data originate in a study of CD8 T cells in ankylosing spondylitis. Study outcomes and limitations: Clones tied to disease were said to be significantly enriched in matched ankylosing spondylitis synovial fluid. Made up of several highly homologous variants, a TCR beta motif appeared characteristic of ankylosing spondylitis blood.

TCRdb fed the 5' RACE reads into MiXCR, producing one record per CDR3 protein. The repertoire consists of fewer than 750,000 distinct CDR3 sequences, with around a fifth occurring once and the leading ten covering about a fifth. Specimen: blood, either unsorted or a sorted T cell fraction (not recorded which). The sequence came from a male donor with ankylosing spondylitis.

CDR3 nucleotide sequence: TGTGCCAGCAGCGTATACGACTTACTGGATGAGCAGTTCTTC. Translation gives CASSVYDLLDEQFF. This sequence joins TRBV9 and TRBJ2-1; D is undetermined. Germline values: CDR1 SGDLS, CDR2 YYNGEE. This CDR3 has 14 residues. V was clipped by 1 base and J by 8 bases, with 13 bases between them.